This entry lists 28 T cell receptor beta chains sequenced from one sample in a study of identical twins. TCRdb analysed the 5' RACE reads with MiXCR anew, one entry per CDR3 protein. This table holds around 1.7 million distinct CDR3 sequences, less than 35% found once. Sequenced input: cord blood. Every receptor here comes from a newborn girl in good health.

The rearrangement links TRBV6-6 to TRBJ2-1; 9 bases align to TRBD2. Germline V gives CDR1 MNHNY, CDR2 SVGAGI (reference sequence). The CDR3 contains 15 residues. J lost 7 bases, V lost 5 bases, and 9 bases had no gene match. Written as DNA, the CDR3 is TGTGCCAGCAGTCCTGAAGCGGGGGGCTCGAATGAGCAGTTCTTC. It is translated as CASSPEAGGSNEQFF.

The sample holds a few counts of this clonotype. The chain employs TRBV5-1 and TRBJ2-1, with D possibly being TRBD2 (5 bases). Germline values: CDR1 SGHRS, CDR2 YFSETQ. Trimming stripped 4 bases from V and 7 bases from J, with 15 bases between. CDR3 length: 14 residues. CDR3 protein: CASSADFLSNEQFF. DNA for the CDR3: TGCGCCAGCAGCGCGGACTTTTTGTCGAATGAGCAGTTCTTC.

This rearrangement joins TRBV6-5 to TRBJ1-1; 11 positions agree with TRBD1. The ends lost 2 bases at V and 5 bases at J; junction bases unmatched: 4. The CDR3 extends over 15 amino acids. Germline V gene lookup returns CDR1 MNHEY and CDR2 SVGAGI. This CDR3 is CASSYAGQGGTEAFF. Written as DNA, the CDR3 is TGTGCCAGCAGTTACGCGGGACAGGGGGGGACTGAAGCTTTCTTT.

This clonotype appeared a few times. The rearrangement joins TRBV10-2 to TRBJ2-5, with TRBD2 matching 12 bases. The J call could be wrong; TRBJ2-7 is a better fit for the DNA end. There are 15 residues in the CDR3. Germline V gene data show CDR1 as WSHSY and CDR2 as SAAADI. CDR3 sequence: CASTQLAGGTVEQYF. As DNA, the CDR3 is TGCGCCAGCACCCAACTAGCGGGGGGCACCGTCGAGCAGTACTTC.

This clonotype was picked up many times. The chain couples TRBV4-2 to TRBJ2-7, with 9 nucleotides matching TRBD2. V lost 1 base and J lost 2; bases outside the gene matches: 6. There are 16 residues in the CDR3. Germline assignment: CDR1 LGHNA and CDR2 YNFKEQ. DNA of the CDR3: TGTGCCAGCAGCCAAGGTCTAGCGGGGTCTCCCTACGAGCAGTACTTC. Translation: CASSQGLAGSPYEQYF.

This clonotype showed up just a few times. The chain is built from TRBV20-1 and TRBJ2-2, with unresolved D. In germline, CDR1 is DFQATT, CDR2 SNEGSKA (reference sequence). The CDR3 spans 13 residues. V shed 2 bases and J shed 1 base, with 5 bases lying between them. The CDR3 reads CSARSRNTGELFF. The CDR3 coding sequence is TGCAGTGCTAGAAGTCGGAACACCGGGGAGCTGTTTTTT.

V usage is TRBV19 and J usage is TRBJ2-3, with a weak D call TRBD1 (6 bases). Trimming took 5 bases from V and 6 from J, leaving 9 bases between them. Germline-derived CDR1 and CDR2 are LNHDA and SQIVND (reference sequence). The CDR3 is made up of 12 amino acids. The CDR3 DNA sequence: TGTGCCAGTAGTGCCGACAGGGATACGCAGTATTTT. This sequence encodes CASSADRDTQYF.

The chain combines TRBV20-1 with TRBJ1-1; no clear D gene. The CDR3 is 13 residues long. Trimming removed 0 bases at V and 3 bases at J, with 8 bases between. The germline gives CDR1 DFQATT, CDR2 SNEGSKA (reference sequence). The CDR3 nucleotides read TGCAGTGCTAGAGACTTCCGGGACACTGAAGCTTTCTTT. Amino acid sequence: CSARDFRDTEAFF.

The chain is built from TRBV11-2 and TRBJ2-1; TRBD1 matches 7 bases. After removal of 1 base from V and 10 bases from J, the junction contained 10 bases not matched to a gene. In germline, CDR1 is SGHAT, CDR2 FQNNGV. The CDR3 length is 15 residues. The DNA of the CDR3 is TGTGCCAGCAGCTTAGGTCGGGGCAGGGGGATAGAGCAGTTCTTC. Amino acids: CASSLGRGRGIEQFF. Complete variable domain (other parts from reference TRBV11-2 and TRBJ2-1): EAGVAQSPRYKIIEKRQSVAFWCNPISGHATLYWYQQILGQGPKLLIQFQNNGVVDDSQLPKDRFSAERLKGVDSTLKIQPAKLEDSAVYLCASSLGRGRGIEQFFGPGTRLTVL.

The rearrangement joins TRBV29-1 to TRBJ2-4, with no clear D. Deletions cut 2 bases from V and 1 base from J, with 15 bases between. Germline V gene data show CDR1 as SQVTM and CDR2 as ANQGSEA. CDR3 length: 16 residues. In DNA, the CDR3 is TGCAGCGTTGAAAGGCAGGTCGAATGGGCCAAAAACATTCAGTACTTC. Translating gives CSVERQVEWAKNIQYF.

V gene TRBV6-5 combines with J gene TRBJ2-7, with 14 bases matching TRBD2. The length of the CDR3 is 21 residues. The V gene end was trimmed by 2 bases and the J gene end by 0 bases; junction bases not matched to a gene: 15. Germline V lookup: CDR1 MNHEY, CDR2 SVGAGI. The CDR3 is CASSYPTGLAGGTVGSYEQYF. In DNA, the CDR3 is TGTGCCAGCAGTTACCCTACTGGACTAGCGGGAGGAACGGTGGGCTCCTACGAGCAGTACTTC.

For the CDR3, the DNA is TGTGCCAGCAGTTTATCGGGTAGTAGTGCGGCCGGGGAGCTGTTTTTT. Protein product: CASSLSGSSAAGELFF. V gene TRBV28 combines with J gene TRBJ2-2; D is uncertain. V lost 1 base and J lost 6, with 15 bases in between. The germline gives CDR1 MDHEN, CDR2 SYDVKM. The length of the CDR3 is 16 residues.

This clonotype was observed a handful of times. The chain links TRBV19 to TRBJ2-1, with D tentatively TRBD1 (6 bases). V lost 2 bases to trimming and J lost 4 bases, with 12 bases between them. This CDR3 has 15 amino acids. Germline CDR1 LNHDA, CDR2 SQIVND (reference sequence). The CDR3 loop is CASSIRDTLYNEQFF. The CDR3 region has the DNA TGTGCCAGTAGTATAAGGGACACTTTATACAATGAGCAGTTCTTC. Combining the CDR3 with reference TRBV19 and TRBJ2-1 gives the whole variable domain DGGITQSPKYLFRKEGQNVTLSCEQNLNHDAMYWYRQDPGQGLRLIYYSQIVNDFQKGDIAEGYSVSREKKESFPLTVTSAQKNPTAFYLCASSIRDTLYNEQFFGPGTRLTVL.

The sample holds a few counts of this clonotype. A much larger clone differs by one base, so this may be a read error. The chain has TRBV6-4 and TRBJ2-3; D might be TRBD1 (6 bases). The CDR3 runs to 14 residues. Germline loops: CDR1 MRHNA, CDR2 SNTAGT. Trimming cost V 4 bases and J 0 bases, with 8 bases left between them. In DNA form, the CDR3 reads TGTGCCAGCAGTGTACAGGGTAGCACAGATACGCAGTATTTT. The encoded protein is CASSVQGSTDTQYF.

This clonotype was counted ten times or more. The chain recombines TRBV5-1 with TRBJ2-3; no definite D call. The CDR3 totals 16 residues. CDR1 SGHRS and CDR2 YFSETQ come from the germline V gene. Trimming removed 0 bases from V and 0 bases from J, with 11 bases in between. The DNA for the CDR3 is TGCGCCAGCAGCTTGGGTCACTCCTCTAGCACAGATACGCAGTATTTT. This gives the protein CASSLGHSSSTDTQYF.

This clonotype was observed a handful of times. A read error may be the cause here, since a much bigger clone is one base away. The rearrangement links TRBV9 to TRBJ2-7, with TRBD2 as a possible D gene (6 bases). Trimming left V 0 bases short and J 0 bases short, with 7 bases between. The CDR3 has 14 amino acids. CDR1 is SGDLS and CDR2 is YYNGEE in the germline V gene. CDR3 in amino acids: CASSVGGISYEQYF. The CDR3 region has the DNA TGTGCCAGCAGCGTAGGCGGGATCTCCTACGAGCAGTACTTC.

The V gene is TRBV7-9, the J gene TRBJ1-1; tentative D call: TRBD1 (5 bases). The CDR3 has 14 amino acids. Germline CDR1 reads SEHNR; CDR2 reads FQNEAQ (reference sequence). V was pared by 3 bases and J by 3 bases, with 11 bases between. CDR3 sequence: CASSLIMGHTEAFF. The CDR3 DNA reads TGTGCCAGCAGCTTGATTATGGGGCACACTGAAGCTTTCTTT.

This clonotype was recorded once. The genes are TRBV10-3 and TRBJ2-5; TRBD2 matches at 8 bases. There are 14 residues in the CDR3. V dropped 8 bases and J dropped 5; count of bases not matched to a gene: 10. Germline-derived CDR1 and CDR2 are ENHRY and SYGVKD. The CDR3 protein is CAIRGLAQGETQYF. The CDR3 DNA follows: TGTGCCATCCGAGGACTAGCACAGGGCGAGACCCAGTACTTC.

This clonotype was seen many times. CDR3 protein: CASSFGTGTDTQYF. The DNA for the CDR3 is TGCGCCAGCAGCTTCGGGACAGGGACAGATACGCAGTATTTT. The gene calls are TRBV5-1 and TRBJ2-3; 9 bases are shared with TRBD1. The germline V gene has CDR1 SGHRS and CDR2 YFSETQ. This CDR3 spans 14 amino acids. V gave up 2 bases and J gave up 3 bases; unmatched junction bases: 1.

This clonotype was seen many times. The chain employs TRBV12-3 or TRBV12-4 and TRBJ1-2; D is undetermined. The CDR3 consists of 13 residues. V was shortened by 7 bases and J by 3 bases, with 12 bases between the two germline ends. CDR3 protein: CASTIYGDYGYTF. The CDR3 coding sequence is TGTGCCAGCACTATATACGGGGACTATGGCTACACCTTC.

This clonotype was seen more than once but under ten times. The chain has TRBV20-1 and TRBJ2-1, with 7 bases aligning to TRBD2. Trimming removed 2 bases from V and 0 bases from J; junction bases left unmatched: 7. CDR3 size: 16 residues. Germline lookup yields CDR1 DFQATT and CDR2 SNEGSKA (reference sequence). The CDR3 nucleotides read TGCAGTGCTAGACGGCCAGCGGGAATCTCCTACAATGAGCAGTTCTTC. Translation gives CSARRPAGISYNEQFF.

The V call is TRBV11-2, the J call TRBJ2-1, with TRBD2 matching over 12 bases. Germline CDR1 and CDR2: SGHAT and FQNNGV. The J segment lost 7 bases and the V segment lost 6 bases, leaving 10 bases of the junction unmatched. The CDR3 has 16 residues. The CDR3 nucleotides read TGTGCCAGCAGGCCGCTAGCGGGGGGGCGATTGAATGAGCAGTTCTTC. Amino acid sequence: CASRPLAGGRLNEQFF.

This chain connects TRBV20-1 to TRBJ2-5; TRBD1 matches 7 bases. Germline V CDR1 and CDR2: DFQATT, SNEGSKA (reference sequence). After removal of 2 bases from V and 0 bases from J, the junction contained 3 bases not matched to a gene. This CDR3 has 14 residues. The DNA of the CDR3 is TGCAGTGCTAGACGAACAGGGGACCAAGAGACCCAGTACTTC. It is translated as CSARRTGDQETQYF.

The chain carries TRBV14 and TRBJ1-2; 7 positions agree with TRBD1. The length of the CDR3 is 13 residues. V dropped 5 bases and J dropped 7; count of bases not matched to a gene: 7. Germline values: CDR1 SGHDN, CDR2 FVKESK. The CDR3: CASSSRQGSGYTF. CDR3 coding DNA: TGTGCCAGCAGCTCCCGACAGGGCTCTGGCTACACCTTC.

The rearrangement links TRBV20-1 to TRBJ2-1, with TRBD2 matching 12 bases. The germline V gene encodes CDR1 DFQATT and CDR2 SNEGSKA (reference sequence). This CDR3 is built from 16 residues. V was pared by 6 bases and J by 0 bases, with 6 bases of the junction left unmatched. CDR3 loop: CSAPGLAGISYNEQFF. The CDR3 nucleotides read TGCAGTGCCCCCGGACTAGCGGGAATCTCCTACAATGAGCAGTTCTTC.

The rearrangement uses TRBV12-3 or TRBV12-4 and TRBJ1-5, with 7 bases that match TRBD1. The V and J ends lost 5 bases and 7 bases, in that order; junction bases with no gene match: 5. The CDR3 is 13 residues long. The CDR3 DNA follows: TGTGCCAGCAGTATAGGGGGCTTCCAGCCCCAGCATTTT. This gives the protein CASSIGGFQPQHF.

The chain couples TRBV5-1 to TRBJ2-1, with TRBD2 matching 12 bases. The DNA end is more similar to TRBJ2-7, so the J call may be wrong. There are 16 residues in the CDR3. Germline values: CDR1 SGHRS, CDR2 YFSETQ. CDR3 coding DNA: TGCGCCAGCAGCTTCACGACTAGCGGGAGATACAATGAGCAGTACTTC. It is translated as CASSFTTSGRYNEQYF.

This chain links TRBV15 with TRBJ2-3; perhaps TRBD1 as D (6 bases). Germline V CDR1 and CDR2: LNHNV, YYDKDF (reference sequence). V lost 2 bases and J 1 base, leaving 13 bases between the germline ends. This CDR3 contains 16 residues. The CDR3 here is CATSRLGQGGTDTQYF. The CDR3 region has the DNA TGTGCCACCAGCAGACTGGGACAAGGCGGCACAGATACGCAGTATTTT. Drawing the rest from reference TRBV15 and TRBJ2-3, the complete variable domain is DAMVIQNPRYQVTQFGKPVTLSCSQTLNHNVMYWYQQKSSQAPKLLFHYYDKDFNNEADTPDNFQSRRPNTSFCFLDIRSPGLGDTAMYLCATSRLGQGGTDTQYFGPGTRLTVL.